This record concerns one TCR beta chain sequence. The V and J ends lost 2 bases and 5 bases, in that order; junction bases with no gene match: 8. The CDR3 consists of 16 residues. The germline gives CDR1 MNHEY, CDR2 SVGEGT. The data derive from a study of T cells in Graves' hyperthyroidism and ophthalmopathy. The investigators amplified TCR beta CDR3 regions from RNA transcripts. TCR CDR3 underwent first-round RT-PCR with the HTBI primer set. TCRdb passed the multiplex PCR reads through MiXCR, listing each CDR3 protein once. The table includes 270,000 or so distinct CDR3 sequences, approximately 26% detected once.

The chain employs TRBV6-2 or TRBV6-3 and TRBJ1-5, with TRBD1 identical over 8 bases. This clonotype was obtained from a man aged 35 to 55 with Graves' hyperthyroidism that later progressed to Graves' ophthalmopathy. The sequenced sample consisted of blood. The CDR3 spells CASSYPSTGGDQPQHF. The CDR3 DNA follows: TGTGCCAGCAGTTACCCCTCCACAGGGGGTGATCAGCCCCAGCATTTT.